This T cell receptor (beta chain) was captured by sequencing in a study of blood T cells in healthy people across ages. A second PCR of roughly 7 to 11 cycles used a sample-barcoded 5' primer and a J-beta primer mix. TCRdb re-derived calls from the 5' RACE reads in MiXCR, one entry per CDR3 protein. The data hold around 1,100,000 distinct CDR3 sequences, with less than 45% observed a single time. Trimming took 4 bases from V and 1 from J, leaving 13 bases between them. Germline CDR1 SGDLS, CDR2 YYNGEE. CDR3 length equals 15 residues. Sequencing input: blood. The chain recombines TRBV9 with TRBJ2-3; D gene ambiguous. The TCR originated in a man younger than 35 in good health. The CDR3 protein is CASSPAYSGTDTQYF. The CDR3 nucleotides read TGTGCCAGCAGCCCTGCTTACAGCGGCACAGATACGCAGTATTTT. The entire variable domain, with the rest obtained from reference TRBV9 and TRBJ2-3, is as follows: DSGVTQTPKHLITATGQRVTLRCSPRSGDLSVYWYQQSLDQGLQFLIQYYNGEERAKGNILERFSAQQFPDLHSELNLSSLELGDSALYFCASSPAYSGTDTQYFGPGTRLTVL.